This entry lists 9 T cell receptor beta chains sequenced from one sample in a study of T cell responses to AZD1222 COVID-19 vaccine. Profiled with immunoSEQ multiplex PCR; TCRdb holds only in-frame clones, not every one. The sample has some 120,000 clones, roughly 87% seen once. The source was peripheral blood, collected on day 0 of AZD1222 vaccination. The receptors derive from an adult in good health.

The rearrangement joins TRBV6-2 or TRBV6-3 to TRBJ1-1; the D is unclear. The CDR3 loop spans 14 amino acids. Trimming stripped 0 bases from V and 11 bases from J, with 16 bases between. The germline gives CDR1 MNHEY, CDR2 SVGEGT. The DNA for the CDR3 is TGTGCCAGCAGTTACTCGATGCGTAACGCGGATGCTTTCTTT. Its translation: CASSYSMRNADAFF.

This clone has more than one count but fewer than ten. The chain uses TRBV29-1 and TRBJ1-4; D gene uncertain. CDR1 and CDR2 from the germline V gene are SQVTM and ANQGSEA. Between the trimmed V and J ends, which lost 6 bases and 0 bases, there was a span of 11 bases. The CDR3 is 14 residues long. The CDR3 region is CSVKTPTTNEKLFF. The CDR3 coding sequence is TGCAGCGTCAAGACACCCACAACTAATGAAAAACTGTTTTTT.

The rearrangement uses TRBV14 and TRBJ2-1; possible D gene TRBD2, 6 bases. The CDR3 covers 14 residues. Trimming pared 1 base from V and 6 bases from J, leaving 10 bases between. The germline CDR1 and CDR2 sequences are SGHDN and FVKESK. The CDR3 protein is CASSQVGTLNEQFF. In DNA form, the CDR3 reads TGTGCCAGCAGCCAAGTAGGGACTCTCAATGAGCAGTTCTTC.

This clone showed up just once. J is TRBJ2-3 and V is TRBV7-3; a possible D gene is TRBD2 (6 bases). The V and J ends lost 5 bases and 3 bases respectively, with 15 bases between them. The CDR3 length is 15 residues. Germline V gene sequence: CDR1 SGHTA, CDR2 FQGTGA. Here the CDR3 DNA reads TGTGCCAGCAGCCCCTGGGAGGTGGGGACAGATACGCAGTATTTT. Encoded protein: CASSPWEVGTDTQYF. The entire variable domain, with the rest obtained from reference TRBV7-3 and TRBJ2-3, is as follows: GAGVSQTPSNKVTEKGKYVELRCDPISGHTALYWYRQSLGQGPEFLIYFQGTGAADDSGLPNDRFFAVRPEGSVSTLKIQRTERGDSAVYLCASSPWEVGTDTQYFGPGTRLTVL.

The chain combines TRBV19 with TRBJ2-7, with 10 bases lining up with TRBD2. V shed 4 bases and J 5 bases; nucleotides not matched to a gene: 8. Germline V gives CDR1 LNHDA, CDR2 SQIVND (reference sequence). The CDR3 has 15 residues. CDR3 loop: CASSSLAGAKDEQYF. The CDR3 coding sequence is TGTGCCAGTAGTAGTCTAGCGGGGGCCAAGGACGAGCAGTACTTC.

This rearrangement joins TRBV4-1 to TRBJ1-5; TRBD1 aligns across 7 bases. The V segment lost 3 bases and the J segment 6 bases; nucleotides outside the gene matches: 8. This CDR3 has 15 amino acids. CDR1 and CDR2 from the germline V gene are MGHRA and YSYEKL. The CDR3 nucleotides read TGCGCCAGCAGCCAGGTCACAGGGGCAAGTCAGCCCCAGCATTTT. Translating it yields CASSQVTGASQPQHF.

The chain has TRBV6-1 and TRBJ1-1, with D tentatively TRBD1 (5 bases). Germline V gives CDR1 MNHNS, CDR2 SASEGT. The V and J ends lost 0 bases and 11 bases respectively, with 16 bases between them. The CDR3 covers 14 residues. The chain's CDR3 is CASSEAGFGARAFF. The CDR3, as DNA: TGTGCCAGCAGTGAAGCCGGGTTCGGGGCACGGGCTTTCTTT.

V is TRBV28 and J is TRBJ1-2; no clear D. In germline, CDR1 is MDHEN, CDR2 SYDVKM. The CDR3 spans 14 residues. Between the trimmed V and J ends, which lost 2 bases and 2 bases, there was a span of 9 bases. DNA of the CDR3: TGTGCCAGCAGTTTACTGGTACAGAACTATGGCTACACCTTC. This gives the protein CASSLLVQNYGYTF.

The J gene is TRBJ1-6, the V gene TRBV7-9; 8 bases align to TRBD1. The germline gives CDR1 SEHNR, CDR2 FQNEAQ (reference sequence). The CDR3 extends over 15 amino acids. Trimming removed 6 bases from V and 4 bases from J; junction bases left unmatched: 5. The CDR3 loop reads CASSRGTGYNSPLHF. CDR3 nucleotides: TGTGCCAGCAGTAGAGGGACAGGTTATAATTCACCCCTCCACTTT. The variable domain in full, completed from reference TRBV7-9 and TRBJ1-6, reads DTGVSQNPRHKITKRGQNVTFRCDPISEHNRLYWYRQTLGQGPEFLTYFQNEAQLEKSRLLSDRFSAERPKGSFSTLEIQRTEQGDSAMYLCASSRGTGYNSPLHFGNGTRLTVT.